This passage covers 15 T cell receptor beta chains from one sample sequenced in a study of pediatric ulcerative colitis. Profiled with immunoSEQ multiplex PCR; TCRdb holds only in-frame clones, not every one. The sample has some 15,000 clones, over 60% seen once; the top ten hold under 5.5%. The rectum was sampled with one to two pinch biopsies at colonoscopy. The specimen was gut tissue. Source of these receptors: a boy aged 5 to 17 who was a control in a study of pediatric ulcerative colitis.

The chain recombines TRBV7-2 with TRBJ2-5; TRBD1 matches at 11 bases. This CDR3 spans 15 amino acids. Germline loops: CDR1 SGHTA, CDR2 FQGNSA. V gave up 0 bases and J gave up 5 bases; unmatched junction bases: 2. The CDR3 DNA is TGTGCCAGCAGCTTAGCGGGACAGGGGGGGGAGACCCAGTACTTC. It yields the protein CASSLAGQGGETQYF.

V is TRBV27 and J is TRBJ2-1; tentatively, D is TRBD2 (5 bases). The germline gives CDR1 MNHEY, CDR2 SMNVEV (reference sequence). Trimming shortened V by 2 bases and J by 0 bases, and 5 bases separated the two germline ends. The CDR3 loop spans 14 amino acids. CDR3 sequence: CASSLTSSYNEQFF. CDR3 sequence (DNA): TGTGCCAGCAGTTTAACTAGCTCCTACAATGAGCAGTTCTTC.

The chain recombines TRBV27 with TRBJ2-5; 13 bases agree with TRBD2. This CDR3 has 17 residues. V lost 5 bases, J lost 3 bases, and 9 bases stayed unmatched. Germline values: CDR1 MNHEY, CDR2 SMNVEV (reference sequence). The CDR3, as DNA: TGTGCCAGCAGTCCTCGGACTAGCGGGGGTTGGGAAGAGACCCAGTACTTC. Protein product: CASSPRTSGGWEETQYF.

V gene TRBV29-1 combines with J gene TRBJ2-6; D is uncertain. There are 14 residues in the CDR3. Germline lookup yields CDR1 SQVTM and CDR2 ANQGSEA. The V end was cut by 7 bases, the J end by 1 base, with 11 bases between. The CDR3 spells CSAQGSSGANVLTF. CDR3 coding DNA: TGCAGCGCCCAAGGGTCGTCTGGGGCCAACGTCCTGACTTTC.

The V call is TRBV15, the J call TRBJ2-1, with D possibly matching TRBD1 (6 bases). The germline V and J ends were trimmed by 0 bases and 12 bases, with 12 bases remaining between them. Germline CDR1 and CDR2: LNHNV and YYDKDF (reference sequence). There are 13 residues in the CDR3. The CDR3 coding sequence is TGTGCCACCAGCAGAGACAGGGGATTGGGGCAGTTCTTC. Translation: CATSRDRGLGQFF.

This clone appeared a few times. V and J are TRBV13 and TRBJ1-2, with D tentatively TRBD1 (5 bases). This CDR3 comprises 14 residues. V lost 0 bases and J 0 bases, leaving 5 bases between the germline ends. The V gene's germline CDR1 is PRHDT and CDR2 FYEKMQ (reference sequence). CDR3 protein: CASSLGQANYGYTF. The CDR3 nucleotides are TGTGCCAGCAGCTTAGGACAGGCTAACTATGGCTACACCTTC.

The V and J genes are TRBV10-3 and TRBJ2-1; D gene uncertain. Germline V gene data show CDR1 as ENHRY and CDR2 as SYGVKD. Trimming removed 0 bases at V and 0 bases at J, with 9 bases between. This CDR3 has 16 amino acids. CDR3 region: CAISESYRSSYNEQFF. The DNA of the CDR3 is TGTGCCATCAGTGAGTCGTACCGGAGCTCCTACAATGAGCAGTTCTTC.

This clone was seen more than once but under ten times. V and J are TRBV6-5 and TRBJ1-2, with D unresolved. Looked up from germline, CDR1 is MNHEY and CDR2 is SVGAGI. The CDR3 totals 13 residues. V gave up 5 bases and J gave up 2 bases, with 9 bases separating them. CDR3 bases: TGTGCCAGCAGTCTCGACCTAAACTATGGCTACACCTTC. Translated, it gives CASSLDLNYGYTF.

This clone has more than one count but fewer than ten. Other nucleotide sequences from this sample produce the same CDR3. The gene calls are TRBV27 and TRBJ1-2, with 7 bases fitting TRBD1. The CDR3 consists of 13 residues. Germline V gene lookup returns CDR1 MNHEY and CDR2 SMNVEV (reference sequence). The J segment lost 2 bases and the V segment lost 3 bases, leaving 0 bases of the junction unmatched. CDR3 residues: CASSFRGNYGYTF. CDR3 bases: TGTGCCAGCAGTTTCAGGGGGAACTATGGCTACACCTTC.

A remark on this clone: The same CDR3 can be traced to other DNA sequences in this sample. The chain has TRBV11-2 and TRBJ2-3; D perhaps matches TRBD1 (6 bases). The CDR3 totals 14 residues. V was trimmed by 5 bases and J by 3 bases, leaving 12 bases between them. From germline, CDR1 is SGHAT and CDR2 FQNNGV. CDR3 DNA: TGTGCCAGCAGCCCCCAAGGGGGAACAGATACGCAGTATTTT. Its translation is CASSPQGGTDTQYF.

The V call is TRBV11-3, the J call TRBJ2-7, with 8 nucleotides matching TRBD2. Trimming cost V 5 bases and J 2 bases; bases outside gene matches: 8. CDR1 SGHNT and CDR2 YENEEA come from the germline V gene. The CDR3 spans 15 residues. Written as DNA, the CDR3 is TGTGCCAGCAGCGTAAGCGGGAGAGAGGCCTACGAGCAGTACGTC. It yields the protein CASSVSGREAYEQYV.

CDR3 coding DNA: TGTGCCAGCAGCGTCGGACAGGGGCCCTACTACGAGCAGTACGTC. Protein product: CASSVGQGPYYEQYV. The J gene is TRBJ2-7, the V gene TRBV7-2, with 9 positions matching TRBD1. The V gene's germline CDR1 is SGHTA and CDR2 FQGNSA. This CDR3 is built from 15 residues. With 5 bases clipped from V and 3 bases from J, the junction kept 8 bases outside the gene matches.

This sequence joins TRBV5-8 and TRBJ2-1; TRBD2 matches 10 bases. V gave up 0 bases and J gave up 9 bases; unmatched junction bases: 9. This CDR3 contains 16 residues. CDR1 is SGHTS, CDR2 YDEGEE, per germline. CDR3 nucleotide sequence: TGTGCCAGCAGCTTGGGAGCGGGAGGGCCCCTTCCTGAGCAGTTCTTC. Its protein is CASSLGAGGPLPEQFF.

The chain carries TRBV6-6 and TRBJ2-5; D gene ambiguous. With 2 bases removed from V and 5 bases from J, the gap between germline ends came to 9 bases. Germline V gene lookup returns CDR1 MNHNY and CDR2 SVGAGI (reference sequence). The CDR3 runs to 13 residues. The CDR3 DNA reads as TGTGCCAGCAGTTACGCCCGTAGGGAGACCCAGTACTTC. Encoded protein: CASSYARRETQYF.

The chain couples TRBV13 to TRBJ1-1; D may be TRBD1 (5 bases). The germline CDR1 and CDR2 sequences are PRHDT and FYEKMQ (reference sequence). With 5 bases removed from V and 4 bases from J, the gap between germline ends came to 17 bases. The CDR3 has 15 residues. The CDR3 nucleotides are TGTGCCAGCAGCCCCAGAGGCCAGGGATTCACTGAAGCTTTCTTT. Amino acid sequence: CASSPRGQGFTEAFF.